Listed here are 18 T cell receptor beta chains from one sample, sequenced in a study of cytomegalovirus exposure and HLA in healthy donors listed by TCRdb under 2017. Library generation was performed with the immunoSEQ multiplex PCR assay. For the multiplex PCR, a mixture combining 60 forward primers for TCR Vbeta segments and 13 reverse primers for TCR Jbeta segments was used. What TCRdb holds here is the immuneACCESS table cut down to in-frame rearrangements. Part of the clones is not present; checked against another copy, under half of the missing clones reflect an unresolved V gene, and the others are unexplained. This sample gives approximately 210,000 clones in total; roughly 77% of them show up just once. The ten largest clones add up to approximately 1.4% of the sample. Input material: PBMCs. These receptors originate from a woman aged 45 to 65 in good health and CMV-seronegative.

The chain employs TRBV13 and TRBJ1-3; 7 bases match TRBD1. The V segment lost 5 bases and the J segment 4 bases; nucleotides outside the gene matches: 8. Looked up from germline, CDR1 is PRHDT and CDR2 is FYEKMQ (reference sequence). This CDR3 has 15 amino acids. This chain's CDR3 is CASSPQTGSGNTIYF. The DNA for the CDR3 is TGTGCCAGCAGCCCACAGACAGGGTCAGGAAACACCATATATTTT.

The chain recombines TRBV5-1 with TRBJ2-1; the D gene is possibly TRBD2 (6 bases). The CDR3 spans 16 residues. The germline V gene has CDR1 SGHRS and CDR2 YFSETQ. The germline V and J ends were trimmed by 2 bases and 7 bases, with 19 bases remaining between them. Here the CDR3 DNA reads TGCGCCAGCAGCTTATTAGGGAGTGGGACTTCGAATGAGCAGTTCTTC. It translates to CASSLLGSGTSNEQFF.

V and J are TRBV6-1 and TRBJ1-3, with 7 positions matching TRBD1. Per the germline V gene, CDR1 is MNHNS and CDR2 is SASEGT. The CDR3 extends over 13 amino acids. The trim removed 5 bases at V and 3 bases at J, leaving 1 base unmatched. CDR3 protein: CASSRDSGNTIYF. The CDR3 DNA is TGTGCCAGCAGTAGGGACAGTGGAAACACCATATATTTT.

As DNA, the CDR3 is TGCGCCAGCAGCTTCAGGGGGGTCGAGGGCCGCAATCAGCCCCAGCATTTT. Translated: CASSFRGVEGRNQPQHF. The chain employs TRBV4-1 and TRBJ1-5; TRBD1 matches 7 bases. Germline trimming cut 5 bases from V and 2 bases from J; bases unmatched to any gene: 12. Germline assignment: CDR1 MGHRA and CDR2 YSYEKL. The CDR3 extends over 17 amino acids.

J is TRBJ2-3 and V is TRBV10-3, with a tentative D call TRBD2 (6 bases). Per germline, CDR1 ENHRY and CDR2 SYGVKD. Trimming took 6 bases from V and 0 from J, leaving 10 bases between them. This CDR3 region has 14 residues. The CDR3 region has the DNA TGTGCCATCAGCAGCGGAGGGAGCACAGATACGCAGTATTTT. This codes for CAISSGGSTDTQYF.

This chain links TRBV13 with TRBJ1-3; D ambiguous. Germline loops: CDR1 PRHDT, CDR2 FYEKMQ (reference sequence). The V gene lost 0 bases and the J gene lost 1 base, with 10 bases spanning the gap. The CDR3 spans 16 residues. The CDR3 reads CASSLGGVSSGNTIYF. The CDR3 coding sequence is TGTGCCAGCAGCTTAGGCGGAGTCTCATCTGGAAACACCATATATTTT.

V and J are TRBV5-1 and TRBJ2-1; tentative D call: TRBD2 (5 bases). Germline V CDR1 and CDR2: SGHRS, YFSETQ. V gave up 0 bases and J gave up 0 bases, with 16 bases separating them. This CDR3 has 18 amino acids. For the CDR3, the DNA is TGCGCCAGCAGCTTGGGCATAAGGCGGGCTTACTCCTACAATGAGCAGTTCTTC. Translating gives CASSLGIRRAYSYNEQFF.

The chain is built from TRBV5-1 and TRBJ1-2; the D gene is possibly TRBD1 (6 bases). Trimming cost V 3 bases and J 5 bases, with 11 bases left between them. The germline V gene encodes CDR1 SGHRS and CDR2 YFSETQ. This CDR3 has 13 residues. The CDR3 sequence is CASSSMDRYGYTF. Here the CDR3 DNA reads TGCGCCAGCAGCTCTATGGACAGATATGGCTACACCTTC.

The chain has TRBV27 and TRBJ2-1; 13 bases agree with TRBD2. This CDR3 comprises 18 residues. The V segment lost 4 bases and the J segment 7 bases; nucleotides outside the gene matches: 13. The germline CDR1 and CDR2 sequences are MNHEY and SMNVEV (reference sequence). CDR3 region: CASSSGLAGSPRLNEQFF. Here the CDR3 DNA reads TGTGCCAGCAGTTCGGGACTAGCGGGATCCCCGCGACTAAATGAGCAGTTCTTC.

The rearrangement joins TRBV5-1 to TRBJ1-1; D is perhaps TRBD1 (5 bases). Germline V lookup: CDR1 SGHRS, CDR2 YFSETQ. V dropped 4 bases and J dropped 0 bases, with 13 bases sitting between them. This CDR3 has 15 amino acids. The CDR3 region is CASSRVSDMNTEAFF. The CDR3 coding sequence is TGCGCCAGCAGCCGTGTTTCGGACATGAACACTGAAGCTTTCTTT. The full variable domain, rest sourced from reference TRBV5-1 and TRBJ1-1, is KAGVTQTPRYLIKTRGQQVTLSCSPISGHRSVSWYQQTPGQGLQFLFEYFSETQRNKGNFPGRFSGRQFSNSRSEMNVSTLELGDSALYLCASSRVSDMNTEAFFGQGTRLTVV.

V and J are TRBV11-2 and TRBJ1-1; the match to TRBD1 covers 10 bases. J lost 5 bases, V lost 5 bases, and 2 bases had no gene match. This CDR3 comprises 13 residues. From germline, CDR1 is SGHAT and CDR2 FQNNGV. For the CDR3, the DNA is TGTGCCAGCAGCGGACAGGGGGTTACTGAAGCTTTCTTT. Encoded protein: CASSGQGVTEAFF.

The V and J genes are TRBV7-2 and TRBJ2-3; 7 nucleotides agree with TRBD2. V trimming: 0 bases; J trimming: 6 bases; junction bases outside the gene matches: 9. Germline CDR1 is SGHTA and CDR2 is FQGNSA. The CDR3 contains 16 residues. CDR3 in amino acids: CASSLAGSGPQDTQYF. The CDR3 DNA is TGTGCCAGCAGCTTAGCGGGTAGCGGGCCCCAGGATACGCAGTATTTT. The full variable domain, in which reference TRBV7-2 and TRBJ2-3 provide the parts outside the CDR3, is GAGVSQSPSNKVTEKGKDVELRCDPISGHTALYWYRQSLGQGLEFLIYFQGNSAPDKSGLPSDRFSAERTGGSVSTLTIQRTQQEDSAVYLCASSLAGSGPQDTQYFGPGTRLTVL.

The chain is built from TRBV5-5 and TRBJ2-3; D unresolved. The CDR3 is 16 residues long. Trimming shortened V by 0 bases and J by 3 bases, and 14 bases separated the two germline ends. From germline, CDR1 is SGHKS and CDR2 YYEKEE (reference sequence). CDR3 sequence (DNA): TGTGCCAGCAGCTTGGTACCCCTCGCTAGGACAGATACGCAGTATTTT. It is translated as CASSLVPLARTDTQYF.

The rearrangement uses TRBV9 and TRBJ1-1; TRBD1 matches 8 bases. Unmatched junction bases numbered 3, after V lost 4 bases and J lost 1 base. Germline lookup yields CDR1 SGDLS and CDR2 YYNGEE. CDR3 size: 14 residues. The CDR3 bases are TGTGCCAGCAGCACGACAGGGGAGAACACTGAAGCTTTCTTT. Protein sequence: CASSTTGENTEAFF.

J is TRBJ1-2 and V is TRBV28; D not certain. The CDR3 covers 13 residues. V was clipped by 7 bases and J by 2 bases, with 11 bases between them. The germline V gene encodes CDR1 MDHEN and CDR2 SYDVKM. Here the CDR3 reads CASTSGKNYGYTF. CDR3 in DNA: TGTGCCAGCACATCAGGAAAAAACTATGGCTACACCTTC.

CDR3 protein: CASSSGLAGGGETQYF. CDR3 nucleotide sequence: TGTGCCAGCAGCTCCGGACTAGCGGGAGGAGGGGAGACCCAGTACTTC. V is TRBV7-3 and J is TRBJ2-5, with TRBD2 matching 14 bases. CDR1 and CDR2 (germline): SGHTA, FQGTGA. This CDR3 contains 16 residues. V dropped 4 bases and J dropped 5; count of bases not matched to a gene: 6. Together with reference TRBV7-3 and TRBJ2-5, the CDR3 gives the full variable domain: GAGVSQTPSNKVTEKGKYVELRCDPISGHTALYWYRQSLGQGPEFLIYFQGTGAADDSGLPNDRFFAVRPEGSVSTLKIQRTERGDSAVYLCASSSGLAGGGETQYFGPGTRLLVL.

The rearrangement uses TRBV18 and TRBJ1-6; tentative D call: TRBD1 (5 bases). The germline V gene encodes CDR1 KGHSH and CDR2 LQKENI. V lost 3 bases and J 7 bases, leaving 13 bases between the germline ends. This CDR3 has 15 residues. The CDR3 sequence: CASSPLGQVNSPLHF. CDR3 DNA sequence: TGTGCCAGCTCACCCCTCGGACAAGTAAATTCACCCCTCCACTTT. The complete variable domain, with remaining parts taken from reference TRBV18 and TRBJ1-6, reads NAGVMQNPRHLVRRRGQEARLRCSPMKGHSHVYWYRQLPEEGLKFMVYLQKENIIDESGMPKERFSAEFPKEGPSILRIQQVVRGDSAAYFCASSPLGQVNSPLHFGNGTRLTVT.

The CDR3 loop is CASSESAETQYF. The DNA of the CDR3 is TGCGCCAGCAGTGAGTCGGCAGAGACCCAGTACTTC. This chain links TRBV10-2 with TRBJ2-5, with unresolved D. The CDR3 runs 12 residues. V shed 0 bases and J shed 4 bases, with 3 bases lying between them. CDR1 is WSHSY, CDR2 SAAADI, per germline.